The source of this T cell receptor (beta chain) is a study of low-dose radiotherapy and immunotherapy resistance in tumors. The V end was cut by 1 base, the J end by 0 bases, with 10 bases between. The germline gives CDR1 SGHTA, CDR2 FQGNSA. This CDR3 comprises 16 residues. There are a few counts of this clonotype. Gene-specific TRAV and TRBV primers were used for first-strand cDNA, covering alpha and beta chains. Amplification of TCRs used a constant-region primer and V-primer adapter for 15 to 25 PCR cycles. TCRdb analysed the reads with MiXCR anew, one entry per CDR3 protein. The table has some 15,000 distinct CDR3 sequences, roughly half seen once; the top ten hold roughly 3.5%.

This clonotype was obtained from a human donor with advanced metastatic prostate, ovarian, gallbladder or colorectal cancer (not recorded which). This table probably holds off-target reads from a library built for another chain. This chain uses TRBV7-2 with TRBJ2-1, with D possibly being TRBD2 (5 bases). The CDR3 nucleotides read TGTGCCAGCAGCTTAGGGGGAGACCCCTCCTACAATGAGCAGTTCTTC. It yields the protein CASSLGGDPSYNEQFF.